In this sample, the clone carrying this T cell receptor (beta chain) turned up a few times. The antigen is undetermined. TCRdb's copy holds only in-frame clones and misses some; the assay was immunoSEQ multiplex PCR. The sample lists tens of thousands of clones; roughly 91% were seen once. This entry belongs to a study of OX40 agonist ivuxolimab in advanced cancers. The ends were cut back, 3 bases at V and 8 bases at J, with 11 bases in the middle. CDR1 and CDR2 from the germline V gene are SEHNR and FQNEAQ (reference sequence). The CDR3 spans 14 residues. Study conclusions and caveats: People who partly responded at 0.1-3.0 mg/kg had some of the least clonal expansion seen.

The TCR sequence derives from an adult with an advanced solid tumor such as melanoma, head and neck, liver or kidney cancer. This specimen was CD4+ or CD8+ T cells sorted from blood, taken in a trial of the OX40 agonist ivuxolimab. The J gene is TRBJ1-6, the V gene TRBV7-9, with D possibly matching TRBD1 (5 bases). CDR3 sequence reads: CASSFRVGDSPLHF. CDR3 DNA: TGTGCCAGCAGCTTCAGGGTTGGAGATTCACCCCTCCACTTT. Complete variable domain (other parts from reference TRBV7-9 and TRBJ1-6): DTGVSQNPRHKITKRGQNVTFRCDPISEHNRLYWYRQTLGQGPEFLTYFQNEAQLEKSRLLSDRFSAERPKGSFSTLEIQRTEQGDSAMYLCASSFRVGDSPLHFGNGTRLTVT.